The TCR beta chain described here comes from a study of control samples from healthy donors and cancer patients. The data were produced by immunoSEQ multiplex PCR, yet TCRdb's version contains in-frame clones alone and is incomplete. The data hold around 100,000 clones, with around 88% observed a single time. The CDR3 has 17 residues. V gave up 0 bases and J gave up 4 bases, with 17 bases separating them. In germline, CDR1 is SGDLS, CDR2 YYNGEE. The chain uses TRBV9 and TRBJ2-1; D could derive from TRBD1 or TRBD2 (5 bases each). This TCR was sampled from a man aged 25 to 45 in good health. The sequenced sample was blood. CDR3 protein: CASSVGPGTEKYNEQFF. Written as DNA, the CDR3 is TGTGCCAGCAGCGTAGGCCCCGGGACGGAGAAGTACAATGAGCAGTTCTTC.